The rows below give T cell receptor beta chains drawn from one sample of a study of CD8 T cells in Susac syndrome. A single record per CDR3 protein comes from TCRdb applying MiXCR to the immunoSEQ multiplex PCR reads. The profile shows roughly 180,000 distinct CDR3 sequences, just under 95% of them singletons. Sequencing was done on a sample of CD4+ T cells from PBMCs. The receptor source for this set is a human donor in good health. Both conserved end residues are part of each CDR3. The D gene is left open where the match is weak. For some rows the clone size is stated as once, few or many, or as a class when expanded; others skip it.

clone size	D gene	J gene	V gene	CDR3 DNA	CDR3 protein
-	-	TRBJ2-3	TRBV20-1	TGCAGTGCCCTCCGAGAATACACAGATACGCAGTATTTT	CSALREYTDTQYF
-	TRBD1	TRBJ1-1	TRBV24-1	TGTGCCACCAGTGGGGACAGCACTGAAGCTTTCTTT	CATSGDSTEAFF
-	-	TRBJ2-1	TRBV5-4	TGTGCCAGCAGCGTGGGCGGGGACTCCTACAATGAGCAGTTCTTC	CASSVGGDSYNEQFF
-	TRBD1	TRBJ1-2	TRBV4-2	TGTGCCAGCAGCCAAGATCTGCAGGGGGCGCATGGCTACACCTTC	CASSQDLQGAHGYTF
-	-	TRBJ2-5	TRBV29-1	TGCAGCGTTGACAGGAACAGCCAAGAGACCCAGTACTTC	CSVDRNSQETQYF
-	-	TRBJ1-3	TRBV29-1	TGCAGCGTTGTGGTTACGGGAAACACCATATATTTT	CSVVVTGNTIYF
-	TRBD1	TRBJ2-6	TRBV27	TGTGCCAGCAGTGTCCTACAGGACAGGGTCTCTGGGGCCAACGTCCTGACTTTC	CASSVLQDRVSGANVLTF
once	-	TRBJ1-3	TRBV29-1	TGCAGCGTTGAATCGGGCTTAAGCTCTGGAAACACCATATATTTT	CSVESGLSSGNTIYF
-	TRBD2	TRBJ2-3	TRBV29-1	TGCAGCGGAGCCGGGACTAGCGGGGTAGCAGATACGCAGTATTTT	CSGAGTSGVADTQYF
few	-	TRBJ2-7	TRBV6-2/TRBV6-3	TGTGCCAGCAGTTACTTGAGGGGCGAGCAGTACTTC	CASSYLRGEQYF
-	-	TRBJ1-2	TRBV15	TGTGCCACCAGCAGAGATTCCCCCGGGGGGATCGGGGGCTACACCTTC	CATSRDSPGGIGGYTF
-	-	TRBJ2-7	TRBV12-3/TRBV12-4	TGTGCCAGCAGGCGCCAGGGAGGGGGGTCCTACGAGCAGTACTTC	CASRRQGGGSYEQYF
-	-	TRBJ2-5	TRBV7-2	TGTGCCACGAATCAGCTCGGGGCCCAGTACTTC	CATNQLGAQYF
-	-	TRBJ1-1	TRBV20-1	TGCAGTGTCTCAGGAGCTGCCAACACTGAAGCTTTCTTT	CSVSGAANTEAFF
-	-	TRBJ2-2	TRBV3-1	TGTGCCAGCAGCCAGGGGTTCCTCGGGGAGCTGTTTTTT	CASSQGFLGELFF
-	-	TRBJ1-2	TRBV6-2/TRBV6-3	TGTGCCAGCAGTTACGGCAGGACCTATGGCTACACCTTC	CASSYGRTYGYTF
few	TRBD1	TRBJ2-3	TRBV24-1	TGTGCCTCCAGGGGGCCCACAGATACGCAGTATTTT	CASRGPTDTQYF
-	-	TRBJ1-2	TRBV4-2	TGTGCCAGCAGCCCCGGTAATGCAGGCCACAAGTACTACACCTTC	CASSPGNAGHKYYTF
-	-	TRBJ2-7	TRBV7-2	TGTGCCAGCAGCTTACTCCCGGACTACGAGCAGTACTTC	CASSLLPDYEQYF
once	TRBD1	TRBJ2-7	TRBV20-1	TGCAGTGCAAACCGGGACAGCCGCTCCTACGAGCAGTACTTC	CSANRDSRSYEQYF
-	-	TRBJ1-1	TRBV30	TGTGCCTGGAGTGTATGGGGGGGCCCTGAAGCTTTCTTT	CAWSVWGGPEAFF
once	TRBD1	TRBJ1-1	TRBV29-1	TGCAGCGTCGCGGGACAGGGGGGCGGCACTGAAGCTTTCTTT	CSVAGQGGGTEAFF
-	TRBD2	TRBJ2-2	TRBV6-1	TGTGCCAGCAGCCGACTAGCGGGGGGAACCGGGGAGCTGTTTTTT	CASSRLAGGTGELFF
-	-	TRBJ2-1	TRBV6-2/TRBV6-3	TGTGCCAGCAGACCTCAGGACTTATACAATGAGCAGTTCTTC	CASRPQDLYNEQFF
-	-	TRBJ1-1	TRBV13	TGTGCCAGCAGCTTAATAAGGGAAGCTTTCTTT	CASSLIREAFF
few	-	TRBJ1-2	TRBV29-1	TGCAGCGCCGGGCTTGAGCACACCTTC	CSAGLEHTF
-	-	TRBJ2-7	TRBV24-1	TGTGCCACCAAGGGACACCACTACGAGCAGTACTTC	CATKGHHYEQYF
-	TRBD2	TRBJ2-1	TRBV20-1	TGCAGTGCCAGGACTAGCGGCAACAATGAGCAGTTCTTC	CSARTSGNNEQFF
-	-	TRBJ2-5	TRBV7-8	TGTGCCAGCAGCTTAGGCCGGACAGTTCAAGAGACCCAGTACTTC	CASSLGRTVQETQYF
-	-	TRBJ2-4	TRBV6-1	TGTGCCAGCAGTGAAAAGTACCGAAACATTCAGTACTTC	CASSEKYRNIQYF
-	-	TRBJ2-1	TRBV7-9	TGTGCCAGCAGCTTAGGTCAACCGAAGCTGTTCTTC	CASSLGQPKLFF
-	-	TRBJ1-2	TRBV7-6	TGTGCCAGCAGCCCCCGAGCAGGGGACTATGGCTACACCTTC	CASSPRAGDYGYTF
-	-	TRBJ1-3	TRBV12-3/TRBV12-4	TGTGCCAGCAGTGGGACGGGAAACACCATATATTTT	CASSGTGNTIYF
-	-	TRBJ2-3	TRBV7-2	TGTGCCAGCAGCTTAGATTCACTGGACCCTTCGTATTTT	CASSLDSLDPSYF
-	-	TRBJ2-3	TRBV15	TGTGCCACCGGTGGCTTTACCCCGGATACGCAGTATTTT	CATGGFTPDTQYF
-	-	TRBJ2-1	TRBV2	TGTGCCAGCAGTGAAGCCCACCATCAGGGGACTGAGCAGTTCTTC	CASSEAHHQGTEQFF